The sequence of this TCR beta chain was determined in a study of vaccination and CD4 T cells after COVID-19. In the study overall: Every participant was given two doses of BNT162b2 or mRNA-1273 vaccine. Control cultures received a CEFX pool, an HIV-1 Nef pool, or no peptide.

The treatment is: approximately 10-day PBMC culture with coronavirus spike peptide pools or control peptides (ViraFEST assay). Gathered ahead of the COVID-19 pandemic (2011-2018) were the CD4+ T cells of the unexposed donor. ViraFEST grew antigen-specific T cells using peptide pools, then sequenced TCRs. From germline, CDR1 is SGHVS and CDR2 FNYEAQ. Trimming stripped 5 bases from V and 4 bases from J, with 12 bases between. This CDR3 has 13 amino acids. In this sample, this clonotype turned up a few times. Its specificity is unknown. The Oncomine TCR Beta short-read assay was applied to DNA of cultured CD4+ T cells. Genomic DNA from cultured CD4+ T cells was extracted. MiXCR, applied by TCRdb to the PCR reads, yields one record per CDR3 protein. The profile shows about 9,700 distinct CDR3 sequences, around 37% of them singletons.

The TCR sequence derives from a human donor in good health. Material: CD4+ T cells from blood, cultured in vitro. The V and J genes are TRBV7-6 and TRBJ2-7; D is perhaps TRBD1 or TRBD2 (5 bases each). CDR3 sequence: CASSRDVGYEQYF. The CDR3 region has the DNA TGTGCCAGCAGCCGGGACGTGGGATACGAGCAGTACTTC.